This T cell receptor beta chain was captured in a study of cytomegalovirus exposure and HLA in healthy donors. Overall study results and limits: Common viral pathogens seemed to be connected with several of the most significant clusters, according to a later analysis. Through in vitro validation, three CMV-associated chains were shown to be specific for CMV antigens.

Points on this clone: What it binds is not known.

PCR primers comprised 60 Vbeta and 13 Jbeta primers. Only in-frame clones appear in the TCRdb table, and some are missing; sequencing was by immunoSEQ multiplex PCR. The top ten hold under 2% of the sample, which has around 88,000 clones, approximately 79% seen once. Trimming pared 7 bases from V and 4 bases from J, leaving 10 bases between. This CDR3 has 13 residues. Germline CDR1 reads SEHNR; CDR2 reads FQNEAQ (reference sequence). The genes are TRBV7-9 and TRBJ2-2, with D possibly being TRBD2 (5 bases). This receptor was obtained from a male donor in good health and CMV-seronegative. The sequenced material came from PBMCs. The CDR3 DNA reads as TGTGCCAGCATCGAGGGCGCCACCGGGGAGCTGTTTTTT. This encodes CASIEGATGELFF.